This is a list of T cell receptor beta chains from one sample in a study of CXCR3-negative and CXCR3-positive naive CD8 T cells. TCRdb processed the 5' RACE reads again and assigns one entry to each CDR3 protein, with no DNA. The specimen's table records tens of thousands of distinct CDR3 sequences. The specimen sequenced was naive CXCR3- CD8+ T cells from blood. Receptor source: a human donor in good health. Some clones in this sample may be carry-over from other donors' samples. Each CDR3 is given with its conserved first and last residue.

TRBJ2-1 TRBV7-9 CASSGLAGWYNEQFF
TRBJ2-1 TRBV4-2 CASSQDRTGGEQFF
TRBJ2-3 TRBV20-1 CSAIDPQEGSTDTQYF
TRBJ2-5 TRBV12-3/TRBV12-4 CASSLLAGGETQYF
TRBJ1-1 TRBV5-1 CASSLLPGQGPNTEAFF
TRBJ2-1 TRBV7-6 CASSARREWDEQFF
TRBJ1-1 TRBV12-3/TRBV12-4 CASSIGQGSTKAFF
TRBJ1-2 TRBV4-3 CASSHVGGHYGYTF
TRBJ1-1 TRBV6-4 CASSAEGGGTEAFF
TRBJ2-7 TRBV2 CASSPDRHSYEQYF
TRBJ2-5 TRBV15 CATSRDRGVETQYF
TRBJ2-7 TRBV21-1 CASSNSPGSGQGNYEQYF
TRBJ2-5 TRBV28 CASSPPFGDQETQYF
TRBJ2-1 TRBV9 CASSVGFSGGPTANNNEQFF
TRBJ2-5 TRBV23-1 CASEPDRNKETQYF
TRBJ2-1 TRBV28 CAIGGGRGYYDNEQFF
TRBJ2-2 TRBV24-1 CATGTPGFPTGELFF
TRBJ2-1 TRBV11-3 CASSLRDEQFF
TRBJ2-1 TRBV7-9 CASSLYSSSYNEQFF
TRBJ2-5 TRBV2 CASSERWTGQETQYF
TRBJ2-3 TRBV4-2 CASRPEGGSTDTQYF
TRBJ1-2 TRBV20-1 CSARDHREMIYGYTF
TRBJ2-2 TRBV7-6 CASSFPGSGELFF
TRBJ2-2 TRBV28 CASRLQGSGGELFF